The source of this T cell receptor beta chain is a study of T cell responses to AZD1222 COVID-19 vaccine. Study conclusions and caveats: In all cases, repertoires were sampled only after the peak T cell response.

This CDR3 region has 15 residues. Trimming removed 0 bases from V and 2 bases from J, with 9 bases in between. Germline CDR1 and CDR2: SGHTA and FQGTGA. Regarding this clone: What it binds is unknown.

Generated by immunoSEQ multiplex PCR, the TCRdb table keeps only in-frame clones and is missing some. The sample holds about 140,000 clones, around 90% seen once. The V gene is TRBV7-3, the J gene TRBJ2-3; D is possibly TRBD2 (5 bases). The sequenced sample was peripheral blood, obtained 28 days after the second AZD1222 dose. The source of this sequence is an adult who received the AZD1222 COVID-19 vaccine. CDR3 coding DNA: TGTGCCAGCAGCTTAACTGGACGGGACACAGATACGCAGTATTTT. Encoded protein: CASSLTGRDTDTQYF.